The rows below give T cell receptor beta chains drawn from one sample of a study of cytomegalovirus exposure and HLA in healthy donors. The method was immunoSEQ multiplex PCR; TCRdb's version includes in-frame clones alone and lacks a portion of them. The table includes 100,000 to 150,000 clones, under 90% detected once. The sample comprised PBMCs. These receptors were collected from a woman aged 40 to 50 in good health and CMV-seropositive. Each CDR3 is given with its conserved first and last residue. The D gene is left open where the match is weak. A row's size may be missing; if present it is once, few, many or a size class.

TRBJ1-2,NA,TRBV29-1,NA,CSVSDRVNGYTF,TGCAGCGTTAGTGATCGGGTAAATGGCTACACCTTC
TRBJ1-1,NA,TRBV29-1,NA,CSVDQGGKMNTEAFF,TGCAGCGTTGATCAAGGGGGTAAAATGAACACTGAAGCTTTCTTT
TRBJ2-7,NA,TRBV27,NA,CASSYRDRYEQYF,TGTGCCAGCAGTTACAGGGATAGGTACGAGCAGTACTTC
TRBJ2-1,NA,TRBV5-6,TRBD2,CASSLRTSGISYEQFF,TGTGCCAGCAGCTTGAGGACTAGCGGGATAAGCTATGAGCAGTTCTTC
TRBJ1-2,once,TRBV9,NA,CACRLEDYGYTF,TGTGCCTGCCGCCTGGAGGACTATGGCTACACCTTC
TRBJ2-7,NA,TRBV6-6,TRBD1,CASSRQGDYEQYF,TGTGCCAGCAGTCGACAGGGTGACTACGAGCAGTACTTC
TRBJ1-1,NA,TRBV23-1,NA,CASSQWRIPGNTEAFF,TGCGCCAGCAGTCAATGGAGGATTCCGGGGAACACTGAAGCTTTCTTT
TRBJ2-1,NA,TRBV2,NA,CASSELGSVIGEQFF,TGTGCCAGCAGTGAACTCGGGAGCGTTATCGGTGAGCAGTTCTTC
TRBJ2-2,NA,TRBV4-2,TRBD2,CASSQGLADTGELFF,TGTGCCAGCAGCCAAGGACTAGCGGACACCGGGGAGCTGTTTTTT
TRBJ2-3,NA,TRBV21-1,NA,CASSARECTDTQYF,TGTGCCAGCAGCGCCCGGGAGTGCACAGATACGCAGTATTTT
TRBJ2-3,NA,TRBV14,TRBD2,CASSLSGIGTDTQYF,TGTGCCAGCAGCCTTAGCGGGATTGGCACAGATACGCAGTATTTT
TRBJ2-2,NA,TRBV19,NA,CASSVRPRQSSTGELFF,TGTGCCAGTAGTGTACGCCCGAGACAGAGCTCAACCGGGGAGCTGTTTTTT
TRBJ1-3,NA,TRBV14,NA,CASSQGQTAGNTIYF,TGTGCCAGCAGCCAAGGGCAAACCGCTGGAAACACCATATATTTT
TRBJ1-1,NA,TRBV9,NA,CASSFRGDVNTEAFF,TGTGCCAGCAGCTTCAGGGGAGATGTTAACACTGAAGCTTTCTTT
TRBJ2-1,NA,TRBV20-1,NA,CSARDANEQFF,TGCAGTGCTAGAGACGCGAATGAGCAGTTCTTC
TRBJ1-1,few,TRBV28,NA,CASSSVTEAFF,TGTGCCAGCAGTTCCGTCACTGAAGCTTTCTTT
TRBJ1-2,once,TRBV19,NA,CASLDRQMYRENYGYTF,TGTGCCAGTTTGGATCGACAAATGTACAGGGAAAACTATGGCTACACCTTC
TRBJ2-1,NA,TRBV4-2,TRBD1,CASSQETTGSYEQFF,TGTGCCAGCAGCCAAGAGACGACAGGGTCCTATGAGCAGTTCTTC
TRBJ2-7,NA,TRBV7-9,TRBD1,CASSKGQSYEQYF,TGTGCCAGCAGCAAGGGACAGTCCTACGAGCAGTACTTC
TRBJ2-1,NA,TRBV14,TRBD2,CASSQSGTSGRLGGHNEQFF,TGTGCCAGCAGCCAGAGTGGGACTAGCGGTCGACTTGGAGGTCACAATGAGCAGTTCTTC
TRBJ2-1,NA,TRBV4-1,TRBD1,CASSPTADRADISDEQFF,TGCGCCAGCAGCCCTACAGCGGACAGGGCGGATATTAGCGATGAGCAGTTCTTC
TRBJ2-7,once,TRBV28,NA,CASSPRDSGSSYEQYF,TGTGCCAGCAGTCCCCGGGATAGCGGAAGCTCCTACGAGCAGTACTTC
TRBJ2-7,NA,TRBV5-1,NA,CASSLGSSAYEQYF,TGCGCCAGCAGCTTGGGTAGTAGCGCCTACGAGCAGTACTTC
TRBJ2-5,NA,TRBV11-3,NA,CASSLAQATGETQYF,TGTGCCAGCAGCTTAGCTCAGGCCACAGGGGAGACCCAGTACTTC
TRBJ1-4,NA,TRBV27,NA,CASRPRGDEKLFF,TGTGCCAGCCGACCCAGGGGTGATGAAAAACTGTTTTTT
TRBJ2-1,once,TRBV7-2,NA,CASSGRRVLVNEQFF,TGTGCCAGCAGCGGCCGGAGGGTCCTTGTCAATGAGCAGTTCTTC
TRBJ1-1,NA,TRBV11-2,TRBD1,CASSLGGQGWSTEAFF,TGTGCCAGCAGCTTAGGCGGACAGGGCTGGTCCACTGAAGCTTTCTTT